A single T cell receptor (beta chain) is shown here with its context. Authors' data handling: Reference gene primer amplification gave nucleated cell count estimates. The table came from immunoSEQ multiplex PCR; TCRdb's copy has only in-frame clones and leaves some out. V and J calls and clone size are given by that table; D and trimming were obtained from the DNA. Altogether roughly 230,000 clones are present, just under 85% being singletons, with the ten largest covering roughly 4%. Per the germline V gene, CDR1 is LNHNV and CDR2 is YYDKDF (reference sequence). The CDR3 length is 14 residues. The V end was cut by 0 bases, the J end by 0 bases, with 5 bases between. This sample was included in a study of blood T cell repertoires in COVID-19. For the study at large: From the United States, Italy and Spain came samples of acute and convalescent COVID-19.

The chain recombines TRBV15 with TRBJ1-1, with unresolved D. The TCR comes from a man in his forties or fifties with acute or convalescent COVID-19. The sequenced material came from peripheral blood. CDR3 sequence reads: CATSRELMNTEAFF. CDR3 coding DNA: TGTGCCACCAGCAGAGAACTGATGAACACTGAAGCTTTCTTT.